Below, one T cell receptor (beta chain) is given with its context. As handled by the study authors: Reference gene primer amplification gave estimated nucleated cell counts. The protocol was immunoSEQ multiplex PCR, while the TCRdb copy is restricted to in-frame clones and leaves out a portion. Clone size and the V and J calls come from that table; the DNA yielded D and trimming. The sample contains 300,000 to 350,000 clones, 90% of which appear only once. V shed 6 bases and J shed 5 bases, with 20 bases lying between them. The CDR3 loop spans 16 amino acids. The germline V gene has CDR1 LNHDA and CDR2 SQIVND (reference sequence). The data were obtained in a study of blood T cell repertoires in COVID-19.

Sequencing input: peripheral blood. The receptor's source is a young woman with COVID-19, enrolled during active disease. The chain is built from TRBV19 and TRBJ1-5; the D gene is possibly TRBD1 (5 bases). The CDR3 region has the DNA TGTGCCAGTAGACCGAGCGGAGGGGTAAATTATCAGCCCCAGCATTTT. Amino acids: CASRPSGGVNYQPQHF.